The source of this T cell receptor beta chain is a study of CD8 T cells in Susac syndrome. This CDR3 contains 15 residues. The V gene end was trimmed by 6 bases and the J gene end by 0 bases; junction bases not matched to a gene: 10. Germline lookup yields CDR1 DFQATT and CDR2 SNEGSKA (reference sequence). It was with random hexamers that roughly 0.5 to 1 ug RNA was reverse transcribed. Via MiXCR, TCRdb re-called the immunoSEQ multiplex PCR reads, giving one row per CDR3 protein. The sample gives some 260,000 distinct CDR3 sequences, 80% to 90% of which show up once; approximately 0.12% is in the top ten.

This sequence originates from a human donor with multiple sclerosis. The sample consisted of CD8+ T cells from PBMCs. The chain employs TRBV20-1 and TRBJ2-7, with 8 bases aligning to TRBD2. The CDR3 DNA reads as TGCAGTGCCGACTCATCAGCGGGGGCCTCCTACGAGCAGTACTTC. The encoded protein is CSADSSAGASYEQYF.